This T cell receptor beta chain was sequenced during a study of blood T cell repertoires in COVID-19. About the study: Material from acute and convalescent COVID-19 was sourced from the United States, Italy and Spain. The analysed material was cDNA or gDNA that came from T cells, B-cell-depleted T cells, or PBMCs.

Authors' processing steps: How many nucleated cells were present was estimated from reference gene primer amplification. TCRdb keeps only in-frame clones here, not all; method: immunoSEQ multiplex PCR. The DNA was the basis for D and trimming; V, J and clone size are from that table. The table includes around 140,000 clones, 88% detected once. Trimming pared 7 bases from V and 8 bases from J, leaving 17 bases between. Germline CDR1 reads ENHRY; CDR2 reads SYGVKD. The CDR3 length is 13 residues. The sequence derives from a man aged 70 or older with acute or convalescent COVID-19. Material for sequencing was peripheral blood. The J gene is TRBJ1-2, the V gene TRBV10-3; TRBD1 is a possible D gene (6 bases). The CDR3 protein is CAITLDRTGGYTF. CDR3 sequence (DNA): TGTGCCATCACATTGGACAGAACGGGAGGCTACACCTTC.